This record concerns one T cell receptor (beta chain) sequence. Its antigen is still unknown. No quality values exist for individual bases; no much larger clone is one base distant. These data are taken from a study of early T cells in non-severe SARS-CoV-2 infection (TCRdb year 2021). With respect to the entire study: Because TCR sequencing was done on bulk RNA from unsorted whole blood, the alpha and beta chains could not be paired.

Library preparation used 5' RACE. Data came from a NextSeq 500. The TCR library protocol attached unique molecular identifiers to individual cDNA molecules to correct for sequencing error and PCR bias. Sequencing covered both TCR alpha and beta chains, and within each sample the abundances of alpha and beta sequences were tightly co-correlated. From the authors' description of their analysis: Decombinator V4 was used to annotate TCR sequences for V gene, J gene and CDR3. Expanded TCRs were defined as changing significantly between any two time points under a Poisson model with p below 0.0001. TCR abundances were normalised to the total number of TCRs sequenced per sample and expressed as counts per million. MAIT TCRs were defined by TRAV1-2 paired with TRAJ12, TRAJ20 or TRAJ33, and iNKT TCRs by TRAV10 paired with TRAJ18. A search of VDJdb, accessed on 1 November 2021, was run for TCRs annotated to CMV, EBV and SARS-CoV-2, with TCRs annotated for multiple antigens excluded. TCRdb reprocessing: public reads trimmed at Q25 with fastp, clones called with MiXCR, in-frame beta chains kept. Entries that share a CDR3 protein sequence are merged under the most common genes and DNA. The V and J calls follow TCRdb's processing rather than the paper's. A total of under 50,000 distinct CDR3 sequences appear in this sample, about a quarter of them only once. The ten largest clonotypes hold approximately 4.4% of the sample.

The CDR3, cysteine through phenylalanine, is 17 amino acids long. Of the read, only the CDR3 DNA is kept; its 51 bases are in frame from base 1. V lost 1 base and J lost 2 bases; the stretch between them is 18 bases long. Study-level results and caveats: VDJdb matching was skewed toward anti-spike CD8 responses, so virus-specific expansions were likely underestimated and private and CD4 specificities were missed.

The study was a case-control design nested within a healthcare worker cohort in London, UK, with weekly nasopharyngeal swab PCR tests and blood sampling. Healthcare workers were recruited between 23 and 31 March 2020, during the week of the UK lockdown, and were followed weekly for up to roughly 15 weeks. Here the chain combines TRBV12-3 or TRBV12-4 and TRBJ2-7, with TRBD2 tentatively as D gene (6 bases match). This sample comprised whole blood, obtained at baseline. The source of this sequence is an adult who was a healthcare worker with PCR-confirmed SARS-CoV-2 infection or an uninfected control (not recorded which). The bases are TGTGCCAGCAGTTTAGATAGGGGTCACCGGGGGACCTACGAGCAGTACTTC. This yields the protein CASSLDRGHRGTYEQYF.